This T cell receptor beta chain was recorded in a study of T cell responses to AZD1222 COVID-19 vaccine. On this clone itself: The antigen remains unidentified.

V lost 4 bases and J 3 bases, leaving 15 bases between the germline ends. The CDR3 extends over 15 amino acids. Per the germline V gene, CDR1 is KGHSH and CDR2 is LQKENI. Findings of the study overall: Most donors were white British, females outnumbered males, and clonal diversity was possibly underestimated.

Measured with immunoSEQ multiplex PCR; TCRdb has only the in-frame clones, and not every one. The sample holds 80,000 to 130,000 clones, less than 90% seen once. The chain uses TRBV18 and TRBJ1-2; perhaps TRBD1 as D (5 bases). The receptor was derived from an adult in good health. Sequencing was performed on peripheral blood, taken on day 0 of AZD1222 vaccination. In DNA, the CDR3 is TGTGCCAGCTCACTAGAGGCAGGGTCGGACTATGGCTACACCTTC. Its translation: CASSLEAGSDYGYTF.